The rows below give T cell receptor beta chains drawn from one sample of a study of blood T cell repertoires in COVID-19. Libraries were prepared by immunoSEQ multiplex PCR; TCRdb keeps only in-frame clonotypes and omits some of them. The data show around 120,000 clones, approximately 86% seen once. The source material was peripheral blood. The receptors stem from a woman in her fifties or sixties with active or convalescent COVID-19. Each CDR3 is given with its conserved first and last residue. A D gene is named only where the DNA matches it firmly. The size of a clone is reported for some rows only, either as once, few or many, or as a class for expanded clones.

J | size | D | V | CDR3 | DNA
TRBJ2-1 | NA | NA | TRBV28 | CASSLFDNSKYNEQFF | TGTGCCAGCAGTTTATTTGACAACTCAAAGTACAATGAGCAGTTCTTC
TRBJ1-2 | NA | NA | TRBV28 | CASSYRGAYTF | TGTGCCAGCAGTTACCGGGGGGCCTACACCTTC
TRBJ1-6 | NA | NA | TRBV5-5 | CASSLGVNGNSPLHF | TGTGCCAGCAGCTTGGGGGTAAACGGGAACTCACCCCTCCACTTT
TRBJ1-6 | few | NA | TRBV7-2 | CASSLDSDSSSSPLHF | TGTGCCAGCAGCTTAGATTCGGATAGTAGCTCTTCACCCCTCCACTTT
TRBJ2-5 | NA | NA | TRBV9 | CASSVVGGQETQYF | TGTGCCAGCAGCGTAGTCGGGGGCCAAGAGACCCAGTACTTC
TRBJ2-3 | NA | TRBD1 | TRBV7-2 | CASSWDRGSDTQYF | TGTGCCAGCAGCTGGGACAGGGGGTCTGATACGCAGTATTTT
TRBJ2-5 | NA | TRBD1 | TRBV5-4 | CASSPTGEEETQYF | TGTGCCAGCAGCCCTACAGGGGAAGAAGAGACCCAGTACTTC
TRBJ1-1 | NA | TRBD1 | TRBV30 | CAWWTGRNTEAFF | TGTGCCTGGTGGACAGGGCGGAACACTGAAGCTTTCTTT
TRBJ2-1 | NA | TRBD2 | TRBV11-2 | CASALAGPNEQFF | TGTGCCAGCGCACTAGCGGGCCCCAATGAGCAGTTCTTC
TRBJ2-5 | NA | NA | TRBV27 | CASSFYKGGTQYF | TGTGCCAGCAGTTTTTATAAGGGAGGAACCCAGTACTTC
TRBJ2-1 | NA | TRBD1 | TRBV4-1 | CASSQDAATGISYNEQFF | TGCGCCAGCAGCCAAGATGCAGCGACAGGGATTTCCTACAATGAGCAGTTCTTC
TRBJ2-3 | NA | NA | TRBV15 | CATSRDRGGTPSTDTQYF | TGTGCCACCAGCAGAGATCGTGGTGGGACACCAAGCACAGATACGCAGTATTTT
TRBJ2-2 | NA | TRBD2 | TRBV7-2 | CASSLAGGTGELFF | TGTGCCAGCAGCCTAGCGGGAGGAACCGGGGAGCTGTTTTTT
TRBJ2-7 | NA | TRBD2 | TRBV10-3 | CAISEGGRSYEQYF | TGTGCCATCAGTGAGGGCGGGAGGTCCTACGAGCAGTACTTC
TRBJ2-1 | NA | TRBD1 | TRBV28 | CASSFMVGGQGNYNEQFF | TGTGCCAGCAGTTTCATGGTCGGGGGACAGGGGAACTACAATGAGCAGTTCTTC
TRBJ1-2 | NA | NA | TRBV6-2/TRBV6-3 | CASSDLGAGCNYGYTF | TGTGCCAGCAGTGACCTTGGGGCAGGATGCAACTATGGCTACACCTTC
TRBJ1-5 | NA | TRBD1 | TRBV15 | CATATGGRQPQHF | TGTGCCACCGCGACAGGGGGTCGTCAGCCCCAGCATTTT
TRBJ1-4 | NA | NA | TRBV5-1 | CASSLMGLAKKHEKLFF | TGCGCCAGCAGCTTGATGGGGCTAGCGAAAAAACATGAAAAACTGTTTTTT
TRBJ2-5 | NA | NA | TRBV7-2 | CASRQGGRRETQYF | TGTGCCAGCAGACAGGGGGGGCGGCGGGAGACCCAGTACTTC
TRBJ2-5 | NA | NA | TRBV4-3 | CASSQEAGETQYF | TGCGCCAGCAGCCAAGAAGCTGGAGAGACCCAGTACTTC
TRBJ2-5 | NA | TRBD1 | TRBV30 | CAWSRGRTTGQETQYF | TGTGCCTGGAGCCGCGGCCGAACGACAGGGCAAGAGACCCAGTACTTC
TRBJ2-1 | NA | NA | TRBV5-6 | CASSLMGKADEQFF | TGTGCCAGCAGCTTGATGGGGAAAGCGGATGAGCAGTTCTTC
TRBJ1-5 | NA | NA | TRBV28 | CASGPRDSQHF | TGTGCCAGCGGCCCACGGGACTCACAGCATTTT
TRBJ2-2 | NA | TRBD2 | TRBV6-5 | CASTGLAGELFF | TGTGCCAGCACTGGACTAGCCGGGGAGCTGTTTTTT
TRBJ1-4 | NA | NA | TRBV15 | CATSSQGISGEKLFF | TGTGCCACCAGCAGCCAGGGGATTAGTGGTGAAAAACTGTTTTTT
TRBJ2-1 | NA | TRBD2 | TRBV19 | CASSTSSGLPSEQFF | TGTGCCAGTAGTACGTCCTCGGGACTACCATCGGAGCAGTTCTTC
TRBJ2-2 | NA | TRBD2 | TRBV9 | CASSVAKRENTGELFF | TGTGCCAGCAGCGTAGCTAAGCGGGAAAACACCGGGGAGCTGTTTTTT
TRBJ1-5 | NA | NA | TRBV28 | CASSFVVYQPQHF | TGTGCCAGCAGTTTTGTAGTCTATCAGCCCCAGCATTTT
TRBJ1-4 | NA | NA | TRBV5-4 | CATAREGNEKLFF | TGTGCCACCGCACGGGAGGGTAATGAAAAACTGTTTTTT
TRBJ1-1 | NA | NA | TRBV6-5 | CASSYRGNTEAFF | TGTGCCAGCAGTTACAGAGGGAACACTGAAGCTTTCTTT
TRBJ2-3 | NA | NA | TRBV2 | CASNGAEITDTQYF | TGTGCCAGCAATGGAGCGGAGATCACAGATACGCAGTATTTT
TRBJ1-4 | NA | NA | TRBV28 | CASSWGVDEKLFF | TGTGCCAGCAGTTGGGGGGTTGATGAAAAACTGTTTTTT
TRBJ2-1 | NA | TRBD1 | TRBV28 | CASSIADRDYNEQFF | TGTGCCAGCAGTATTGCGGACAGGGACTACAATGAGCAGTTCTTC
TRBJ2-2 | NA | NA | TRBV28 | CASSPSGRTGTGELFF | TGTGCCAGCAGTCCCTCCGGGAGAACGGGCACCGGGGAGCTGTTTTTT
TRBJ2-5 | once | NA | TRBV6-5 | CASSRLLGETQYF | TGTGCCAGCAGCAGACTATTAGGGGAGACCCAGTACTTC
TRBJ2-7 | NA | TRBD2 | TRBV7-8 | CASSLREGQNEQYF | TGTGCCAGCAGCCTTCGGGAGGGCCAGAACGAGCAGTACTTC
TRBJ2-1 | few | TRBD2 | TRBV10-3 | CAISGLAGYNEQFF | TGTGCCATCAGTGGGCTAGCGGGCTACAATGAGCAGTTCTTC
TRBJ1-6 | NA | NA | TRBV3-1/TRBV3-2 | CAATAGYGSPLHF | TGTGCCGCAACGGCAGGGTATGGGTCACCCCTCCACTTT
TRBJ2-6 | NA | NA | TRBV7-2 | CASSLGPWGAGANVLTF | TGTGCCAGCAGCTTAGGGCCGTGGGGGGCTGGGGCCAACGTCCTGACTTTC
TRBJ2-7 | NA | TRBD2 | TRBV7-2 | CASSPSSGRAYEQYF | TGTGCCAGCAGCCCCTCTAGCGGGAGGGCCTACGAGCAGTACTTC
TRBJ2-7 | NA | TRBD2 | TRBV9 | CASSPSGTLRYEQYF | TGTGCCAGCAGCCCCAGCGGGACGCTTAGGTACGAGCAGTACTTC
TRBJ2-7 | NA | NA | TRBV15 | CATSRDLTGNYEQYF | TGTGCCACCAGCAGAGATTTGACAGGAAACTACGAGCAGTACTTC
TRBJ2-4 | once | TRBD1 | TRBV5-4 | CASSAGQGFQNIQYF | TGTGCCAGCAGCGCGGGACAGGGCTTTCAAAACATTCAGTACTTC
TRBJ2-2 | NA | TRBD2 | TRBV7-7 | CASSPQLAGGRTGELFF | TGTGCTAGCAGCCCCCAACTAGCGGGAGGGCGTACCGGGGAGCTGTTTTTT
TRBJ2-3 | few | NA | TRBV7-3 | CASSLMASPQYF | TGTGCCAGCAGCTTAATGGCCTCTCCGCAGTATTTT
TRBJ1-3 | NA | NA | TRBV30 | CAWSKGRDTIYF | TGTGCCTGGAGCAAAGGGCGGGACACCATATATTTT
TRBJ2-2 | NA | NA | TRBV11-3 | CASSSRDKNTGELFF | TGTGCCAGCAGCTCCCGGGACAAGAACACCGGGGAGCTGTTTTTT
TRBJ2-2 | NA | TRBD1 | TRBV5-1 | CASSLGQGSPKELFF | TGCGCCAGCAGCTTGGGACAGGGGTCCCCCAAAGAGCTGTTTTTT
TRBJ2-7 | NA | NA | TRBV6-6 | CASSPPQGGYEQYF | TGTGCCAGCAGCCCCCCTCAGGGTGGTTACGAGCAGTACTTC
TRBJ1-5 | NA | NA | TRBV3-1/TRBV3-2 | CASSQGLGGNQPQHF | TGTGCCAGCAGCCAAGGCCTAGGAGGCAATCAGCCCCAGCATTTT
TRBJ2-1 | NA | TRBD1 | TRBV5-4 | CASSFRDRSYNEQFF | TGTGCCAGCAGCTTCCGGGACAGATCCTACAATGAGCAGTTCTTC
TRBJ1-3 | NA | NA | TRBV5-1 | CASSDGWDTIYF | TGCGCCAGCAGCGACGGGTGGGACACCATATATTTT
TRBJ2-7 | NA | TRBD2 | TRBV6-2/TRBV6-3 | CASSKLSTSGSAYEQYF | TGTGCCAGCAGTAAACTATCGACTAGCGGGAGTGCCTACGAGCAGTACTTC
TRBJ1-2 | NA | NA | TRBV3-1/TRBV3-2 | CASSQKAIGYTF | TGTGCCAGCAGCCAAAAAGCGATCGGCTACACCTTC
TRBJ2-5 | NA | TRBD2 | TRBV3-1/TRBV3-2 | CASSQDIVGLAGNQETQYF | TGTGCCAGCAGCCAAGATATAGTAGGACTAGCGGGTAACCAAGAGACCCAGTACTTC
TRBJ2-7 | once | NA | TRBV6-2/TRBV6-3 | CASSYTDLYEQYF | TGTGCCAGCAGTTATACTGATTTATACGAGCAGTACTTC
TRBJ2-7 | once | NA | TRBV18 | CASSPADEQYF | TGTGCCAGCTCCCCCGCGGACGAGCAGTACTTC